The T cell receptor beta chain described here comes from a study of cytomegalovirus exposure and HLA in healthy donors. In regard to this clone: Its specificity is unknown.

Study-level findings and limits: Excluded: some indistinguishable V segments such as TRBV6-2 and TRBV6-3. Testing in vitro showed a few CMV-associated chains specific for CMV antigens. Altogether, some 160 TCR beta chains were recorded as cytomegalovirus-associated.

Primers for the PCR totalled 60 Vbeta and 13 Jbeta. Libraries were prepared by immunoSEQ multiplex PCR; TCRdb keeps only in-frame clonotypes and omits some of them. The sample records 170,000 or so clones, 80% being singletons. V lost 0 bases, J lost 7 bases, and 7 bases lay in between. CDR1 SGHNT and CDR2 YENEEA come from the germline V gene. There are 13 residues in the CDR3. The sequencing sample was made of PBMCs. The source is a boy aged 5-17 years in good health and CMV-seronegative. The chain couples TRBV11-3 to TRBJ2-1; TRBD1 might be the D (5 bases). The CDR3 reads CASSLEQGNEQFF. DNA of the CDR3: TGTGCCAGCAGCTTAGAGCAGGGAAATGAGCAGTTCTTC.